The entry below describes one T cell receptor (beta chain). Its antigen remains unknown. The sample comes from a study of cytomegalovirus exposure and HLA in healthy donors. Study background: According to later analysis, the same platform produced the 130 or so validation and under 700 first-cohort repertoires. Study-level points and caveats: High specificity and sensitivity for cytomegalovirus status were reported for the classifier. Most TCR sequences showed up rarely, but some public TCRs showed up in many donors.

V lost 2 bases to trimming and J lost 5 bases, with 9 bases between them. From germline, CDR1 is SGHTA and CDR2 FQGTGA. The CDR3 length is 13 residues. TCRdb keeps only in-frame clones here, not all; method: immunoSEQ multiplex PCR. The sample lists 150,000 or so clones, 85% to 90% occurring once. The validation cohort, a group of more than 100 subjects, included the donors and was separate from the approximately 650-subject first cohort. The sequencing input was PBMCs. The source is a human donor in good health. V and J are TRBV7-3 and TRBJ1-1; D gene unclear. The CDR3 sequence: CASSLSRETEAFF. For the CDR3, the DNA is TGTGCCAGCAGCTTATCCCGGGAAACTGAAGCTTTCTTT. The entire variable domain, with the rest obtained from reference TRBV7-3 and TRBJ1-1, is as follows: GAGVSQTPSNKVTEKGKYVELRCDPISGHTALYWYRQSLGQGPEFLIYFQGTGAADDSGLPNDRFFAVRPEGSVSTLKIQRTERGDSAVYLCASSLSRETEAFFGQGTRLTVV.